The 14 T cell receptor beta chains below were found in one sample sequenced in a study of blood T cells in healthy people across ages. A second roughly 6 to 11 cycle PCR used barcoded and J-beta primers. Via MiXCR, TCRdb re-called the 5' RACE reads, giving one row per CDR3 protein. The sample lists about 1,500,000 distinct CDR3 sequences, over 25% occurring once. The sequenced material came from blood. The origin of the receptors is a woman in her thirties in good health.

Comments on this clonotype: With a much larger clone just one base away, this may be a read error. The chain carries TRBV28 and TRBJ2-1; 10 nucleotides agree with TRBD1. The CDR3 loop spans 15 amino acids. CDR1 is MDHEN and CDR2 is SYDVKM in the germline V gene. The CDR3: CASSLRQGAGNERFF. The CDR3 nucleotides read TGTGCCAGCAGTTTAAGACAGGGGGCAGGGAATGAGCGGTTCTTC.

In its sample, this clonotype was seen many times. The chain has TRBV7-7 and TRBJ2-1, with D unresolved. CDR1 is SSHAT and CDR2 is FNYEAQ in the germline V gene (reference sequence). Trimming took off 4 bases at V and 2 bases at J, with 12 bases between the two ends. The CDR3 is 15 residues long. CDR3: CASSSTVSTYNEQFF. The CDR3 bases are TGTGCCAGCAGCTCGACGGTTAGCACCTACAATGAGCAGTTCTTC. Drawing the rest from reference TRBV7-7 and TRBJ2-1, the complete variable domain is GAGVSQSPRYKVTKRGQDVTLRCDPISSHATLYWYQQALGQGPEFLTYFNYEAQPDKSGLPSDRFSAERPEGSISTLTIQRTEQRDSAMYRCASSSTVSTYNEQFFGPGTRLTVL.

This clonotype appeared a few times. In nucleotides, the CDR3 is TGTGCCATCAGTTCCGCCTCAGAGCAGTTCTTC. Encoded protein: CAISSASEQFF. The chain employs TRBV10-3 and TRBJ2-1, with D unclear. Between the trimmed V and J ends, which lost 5 bases and 10 bases, there was a span of 9 bases. CDR1 is ENHRY, CDR2 SYGVKD, per germline. This CDR3 has 11 residues.

This clonotype has ten or more counts. This chain links TRBV9 with TRBJ2-7, with 13 bases lining up with TRBD2. With 4 bases clipped from V and 3 bases from J, the junction kept 7 bases outside the gene matches. From germline, CDR1 is SGDLS and CDR2 YYNGEE. This CDR3 has 16 amino acids. CDR3 protein: CASSLTGLAGLYEQYF. Written as DNA, the CDR3 is TGTGCCAGCAGCCTGACGGGACTAGCGGGGCTCTACGAGCAGTACTTC. Using reference TRBV9 and TRBJ2-7 for the parts outside the CDR3, the full variable domain is DSGVTQTPKHLITATGQRVTLRCSPRSGDLSVYWYQQSLDQGLQFLIQYYNGEERAKGNILERFSAQQFPDLHSELNLSSLELGDSALYFCASSLTGLAGLYEQYFGPGTRLTVT.

V usage is TRBV28 and J usage is TRBJ2-7; D gene uncertain. V gave up 4 bases and J gave up 3 bases, with 19 bases separating them. CDR3 length: 16 amino acids. CDR1 is MDHEN, CDR2 SYDVKM, per germline. CDR3: CASSSHLASMDYEQYF. DNA of the CDR3: TGTGCCAGCAGTTCCCATCTGGCCTCCATGGACTACGAGCAGTACTTC.

The rearrangement uses TRBV11-2 and TRBJ2-1; no reliable D call. The end of the DNA is better explained by TRBJ2-7, so the J call may be wrong. Germline CDR1 reads SGHAT; CDR2 reads FQNNGV. The CDR3 runs to 16 residues. The CDR3 is CASSLDRNAYGNEQYF. The CDR3 DNA reads as TGTGCCAGCAGCTTAGATAGGAATGCATACGGCAATGAGCAGTACTTC.

The chain combines TRBV5-1 with TRBJ2-5, with D perhaps matching TRBD2 (6 bases). Germline V CDR1 and CDR2: SGHRS, YFSETQ. The CDR3 covers 15 residues. With 4 bases removed from V and 4 bases from J, the gap between germline ends came to 17 bases. This CDR3 is CASSARDSGSETQYF. The CDR3 DNA follows: TGCGCCAGCAGCGCCCGGGACTCCGGTTCAGAGACCCAGTACTTC.

This clonotype occurred many times. This chain joins TRBV18 and TRBJ2-1; no clear D. Trimming left V 4 bases short and J 0 bases short, with 7 bases between. This CDR3 region has 14 residues. Germline lookup yields CDR1 KGHSH and CDR2 LQKENI. The CDR3 sequence: CASSQRSSYNEQFF. The CDR3 DNA reads as TGTGCCAGCTCACAAAGGAGCTCCTACAATGAGCAGTTCTTC. Full variable domain (remainder filled in from reference TRBV18 and TRBJ2-1): NAGVMQNPRHLVRRRGQEARLRCSPMKGHSHVYWYRQLPEEGLKFMVYLQKENIIDESGMPKERFSAEFPKEGPSILRIQQVVRGDSAAYFCASSQRSSYNEQFFGPGTRLTVL.

This sequence joins TRBV5-4 and TRBJ2-4; D could derive from TRBD1 or TRBD2 (5 bases each). The CDR3 is made up of 14 amino acids. The germline CDR1 and CDR2 sequences are SGHNT and YYREEE (reference sequence). V dropped 1 base and J dropped 7 bases, with 12 bases sitting between them. As DNA, the CDR3 is TGTGCCAGCAGCTTGTCTAGGGACGGGAACATTCAGTACTTC. It codes for CASSLSRDGNIQYF.

This clonotype was counted a few times. The V call is TRBV28, the J call TRBJ2-4; D remains ambiguous. V was pared by 3 bases and J by 9 bases, with 15 bases between. CDR3 length: 14 residues. Germline CDR1 MDHEN, CDR2 SYDVKM. The CDR3 loop is CASSFWSPTTIQYF. The DNA for the CDR3 is TGTGCCAGCAGTTTTTGGTCTCCTACAACCATTCAGTACTTC.

The gene calls are TRBV19 and TRBJ2-1; D is perhaps TRBD1 (6 bases). Trimming pared 6 bases from V and 2 bases from J, leaving 14 bases between. This CDR3 region has 15 residues. CDR1 is LNHDA, CDR2 SQIVND, per germline (reference sequence). The CDR3 sequence: CASRPQGLTYNEQFF. The CDR3 bases are TGTGCCAGTAGACCACAGGGCTTAACCTACAATGAGCAGTTCTTC.

The chain recombines TRBV12-3 or TRBV12-4 with TRBJ2-4, with D possibly being TRBD2 (7 bases). Trimming left V 5 bases short and J 13 bases short, with 15 bases between. The CDR3 consists of 12 residues. This chain's CDR3 is CASSPGRGPQYF. The CDR3 nucleotides are TGTGCCAGCAGTCCGGGGCGGGGGCCGCAGTACTTC.

This clonotype came up many times. The chain employs TRBV6-5 and TRBJ2-1; the D gene is possibly TRBD1 (6 bases). V lost 6 bases and J 0 bases, leaving 12 bases between the germline ends. CDR3 length: 15 residues. Germline CDR1 is MNHEY and CDR2 is SVGAGI. The CDR3 DNA reads TGTGCCAGCAGCCTCACAGGGAACTCCTACAATGAGCAGTTCTTC. Residues: CASSLTGNSYNEQFF.

The table lists this clonotype with a few counts. This sequence joins TRBV5-5 and TRBJ2-6; the D gene could be TRBD1 or TRBD2 (5 bases each). This CDR3 has 18 residues. The germline V and J ends were trimmed by 7 bases and 2 bases, with 22 bases remaining between them. The germline CDR1 and CDR2 sequences are SGHKS and YYEKEE (reference sequence). CDR3 sequence reads: CASGRTGTDFPGANVLTF. In nucleotides, the CDR3 is TGTGCCAGCGGCCGAACCGGGACGGATTTCCCTGGGGCCAACGTCCTGACTTTC.